Listed here are 9 T cell receptor beta chains from one sample, sequenced in a study of OX40 agonist ivuxolimab in advanced cancers. The table came from immunoSEQ multiplex PCR; TCRdb's copy has only in-frame clones and leaves some out. Found here are about 79,000 clones, 80% to 95% of them singletons; the top ten hold roughly 6.9%. This specimen was CD4+ or CD8+ T cells sorted from blood, taken in a trial of the OX40 agonist ivuxolimab. The receptors were gathered from an adult with an advanced solid tumor such as melanoma, head and neck, liver or kidney cancer.

The chain combines TRBV6-1 with TRBJ2-5; no definite D call. Germline values: CDR1 MNHNS, CDR2 SASEGT. V was cut by 8 bases and J by 8 bases, with 6 bases left in between. This CDR3 comprises 9 residues. The CDR3 loop reads CASLFTQYF. CDR3 DNA sequence: TGTGCCAGCCTGTTCACCCAGTACTTC.

The chain links TRBV28 to TRBJ1-5; 8 bases map to TRBD1. Germline loops: CDR1 MDHEN, CDR2 SYDVKM. The J segment lost 7 bases and the V segment lost 6 bases, leaving 11 bases of the junction unmatched. The CDR3 consists of 15 residues. CDR3 bases: TGTGCCAGCAGCACCGGGACAGGTTCTGACCAGCCCCAGCATTTT. This encodes CASSTGTGSDQPQHF.

The CDR3 reads CASSSFGGGYTF. The CDR3 DNA sequence: TGTGCCAGCAGTTCCTTCGGGGGTGGCTACACCTTC. The gene calls are TRBV6-5 and TRBJ1-2; D is possibly TRBD1 (5 bases). From germline, CDR1 is MNHEY and CDR2 SVGAGI. V was shortened by 4 bases and J by 7 bases, with 10 bases between the two germline ends. This CDR3 has 12 residues.

The gene calls are TRBV28 and TRBJ2-4; D possibly uses TRBD1 or TRBD2 (6 bases each). V lost 2 bases to trimming and J lost 3 bases, with 20 bases between them. This CDR3 region has 18 residues. Germline CDR1 and CDR2: MDHEN and SYDVKM. The CDR3 is CASSLGGGLKVFKNIQYF. The CDR3 DNA reads as TGTGCCAGCAGTTTAGGTGGGGGGCTTAAGGTATTCAAAAACATTCAGTACTTC.

V usage is TRBV6-5 and J usage is TRBJ1-4; the D gene is possibly TRBD1 (5 bases). The ends were cut back, 2 bases at V and 1 base at J, with 8 bases in the middle. In germline, CDR1 is MNHEY, CDR2 SVGAGI. This CDR3 has 15 residues. The CDR3: CASSYERGTNEKLFF. The CDR3 DNA follows: TGTGCCAGCAGTTACGAGAGGGGAACTAATGAAAAACTGTTTTTT.

V and J are TRBV5-1 and TRBJ2-2; D uncertain. The CDR3 runs to 12 residues. V lost 4 bases and J 2 bases, leaving 3 bases between the germline ends. Germline lookup yields CDR1 SGHRS and CDR2 YFSETQ. The chain's CDR3 is CASSVNTGELFF. CDR3 sequence (DNA): TGCGCCAGCAGCGTCAACACCGGGGAGCTGTTTTTT. Drawing the rest from reference TRBV5-1 and TRBJ2-2, the complete variable domain is KAGVTQTPRYLIKTRGQQVTLSCSPISGHRSVSWYQQTPGQGLQFLFEYFSETQRNKGNFPGRFSGRQFSNSRSEMNVSTLELGDSALYLCASSVNTGELFFGEGSRLTVL.

The genes are TRBV29-1 and TRBJ2-3; D unclear. The germline gives CDR1 SQVTM, CDR2 ANQGSEA. This CDR3 is 15 amino acids long. The V gene lost 8 bases and the J gene lost 0 bases, with 18 bases spanning the gap. CDR3: CSTSQLVTSTDTQYF. The CDR3 DNA is TGCAGCACCTCCCAATTGGTGACTAGCACAGATACGCAGTATTTT.

The chain links TRBV11-2 to TRBJ1-4; TRBD1 matches 7 bases. V was clipped by 6 bases and J by 7 bases; unmatched bases: 8. The V gene's germline CDR1 is SGHAT and CDR2 FQNNGV. CDR3 size: 14 residues. This chain's CDR3 is CASRQTGSGEKLFF. CDR3 bases: TGTGCCAGCAGACAGACAGGGAGCGGTGAAAAACTGTTTTTT.

This clone is a singleton in its sample. The rearrangement joins TRBV18 to TRBJ2-6; maybe TRBD2 (7 bases). The length of the CDR3 is 16 residues. The germline V and J ends were trimmed by 3 bases and 4 bases, with 13 bases remaining between them. Germline V CDR1 and CDR2: KGHSH, LQKENI. DNA for the CDR3: TGTGCCAGCTCACCTCGAGGGGGGGCCGGGGCCAACGTCCTGACTTTC. It translates to CASSPRGGAGANVLTF.